Below, 11 T cell receptor beta chains from the same sample are listed, as sequenced in a study of blood T cell repertoires in COVID-19. Some clones are missing from TCRdb's copy, which holds only in-frame ones; the method was immunoSEQ multiplex PCR. This table has some 180,000 clones, about 80% appearing once. Sequenced input: peripheral blood. The receptors originated from a man aged 60 to 75 with acute or convalescent COVID-19.

This clone was seen a few times. This chain joins TRBV9 and TRBJ2-5; 11 bases map to TRBD2. CDR1 and CDR2 from the germline V gene are SGDLS and YYNGEE. This CDR3 comprises 15 residues. V lost 0 bases, J lost 5 bases, and 3 bases stayed unmatched. The CDR3 is CASSVAGTSGETQYF. CDR3 DNA sequence: TGTGCCAGCAGCGTAGCGGGGACTAGCGGCGAGACCCAGTACTTC.

The chain recombines TRBV7-9 with TRBJ1-1; D remains unclear. The V and J ends lost 5 bases and 1 base respectively, with 8 bases between them. The CDR3 is made up of 13 amino acids. Germline V gene data show CDR1 as SEHNR and CDR2 as FQNEAQ (reference sequence). CDR3 loop: CASSLSGNTEAFF. CDR3 bases: TGTGCCAGCAGCCTAAGTGGGAACACTGAAGCTTTCTTT.

The rearrangement uses TRBV19 and TRBJ2-1, with 7 bases that match TRBD2. Trimming removed 1 base from V and 2 bases from J; junction bases left unmatched: 2. The CDR3 is 15 residues long. The germline V gene encodes CDR1 LNHDA and CDR2 SQIVND (reference sequence). The CDR3 bases are TGTGCCAGTAGTATAGGGGGAGGGCCCTACAATGAGCAGTTCTTC. As protein: CASSIGGGPYNEQFF.

This chain uses TRBV29-1 with TRBJ2-5; a possible D gene is TRBD2 (5 bases). V was shortened by 1 base and J by 5 bases, with 8 bases between the two germline ends. Germline V gives CDR1 SQVTM, CDR2 ANQGSEA. The CDR3 length is 12 residues. The CDR3 DNA reads as TGCAGCGTTGAAGGGGGAGATGAGACCCAGTACTTC. Its protein product is CSVEGGDETQYF.

V gene TRBV9 combines with J gene TRBJ1-2; unclear D gene. The germline V gene encodes CDR1 SGDLS and CDR2 YYNGEE. V shed 4 bases and J shed 4 bases, with 8 bases lying between them. The CDR3 has 12 residues. This CDR3 is CASSTNSYGYTF. CDR3 nucleotide sequence: TGTGCCAGCAGCACCAACAGCTATGGCTACACCTTC.

DNA for the CDR3: TGTGCCAGCAGCCGGACTGCTAGCACAGATACGCAGTATTTT. Protein: CASSRTASTDTQYF. The V call is TRBV9, the J call TRBJ2-3, with D possibly TRBD2 on 5 matching bases. Looked up from germline, CDR1 is SGDLS and CDR2 is YYNGEE. V shed 4 bases and J shed 0 bases, with 9 bases lying between them. The CDR3 contains 14 residues.

Worth noting for this clone: At the DNA level, this CDR3 is encoded by other sequences in the same sample as well. This chain links TRBV7-2 with TRBJ1-3; 12 bases line up with TRBD1. Trimming at V came to 3 bases and at J to 8 bases, leaving 8 bases not matched to a gene. CDR1 is SGHTA and CDR2 is FQGNSA in the germline V gene. This CDR3 comprises 16 residues. The DNA of the CDR3 is TGTGCCAGCAGCTTTATGGGACAGGGGGCGGGCGACACCATATATTTT. Translated: CASSFMGQGAGDTIYF.

The V call is TRBV11-2, the J call TRBJ1-1; maybe TRBD1 (6 bases). The CDR3 loop spans 16 amino acids. Germline lookup yields CDR1 SGHAT and CDR2 FQNNGV. V lost 3 bases and J 3 bases, leaving 17 bases between the germline ends. CDR3 sequence (DNA): TGTGCCAGCAGCTTCCTCCGGGGACAAGGGGACACTGAAGCTTTCTTT. Protein: CASSFLRGQGDTEAFF.

The rearrangement uses TRBV29-1 and TRBJ2-3; the match to TRBD2 covers 9 bases. V trimming: 5 bases; J trimming: 2 bases; junction bases outside the gene matches: 8. Germline V lookup: CDR1 SQVTM, CDR2 ANQGSEA. CDR3 length: 15 residues. The CDR3 nucleotides are TGCAGCGTTAGTGGCGGGAGGGCCTCCACAGATACGCAGTATTTT. Translating gives CSVSGGRASTDTQYF.

The chain joins TRBV11-2 to TRBJ1-5; D is undetermined. From germline, CDR1 is SGHAT and CDR2 FQNNGV. Deletions cut 1 base from V and 6 bases from J, with 13 bases between. The CDR3 length is 15 residues. In DNA, the CDR3 is TGTGCCAGCAGCTTAGGGTTCGGTAGTACTCAGCCCCAGCATTTT. This encodes CASSLGFGSTQPQHF.

V is TRBV7-3 and J is TRBJ2-1; D gene ambiguous. Trimming took 5 bases from V and 4 from J, leaving 3 bases between them. This CDR3 is 11 amino acids long. Germline V gene lookup returns CDR1 SGHTA and CDR2 FQGTGA. In DNA form, the CDR3 reads TGTGCCAGCAGCCCGTACAATGAGCAGTTCTTC. Translation gives CASSPYNEQFF.